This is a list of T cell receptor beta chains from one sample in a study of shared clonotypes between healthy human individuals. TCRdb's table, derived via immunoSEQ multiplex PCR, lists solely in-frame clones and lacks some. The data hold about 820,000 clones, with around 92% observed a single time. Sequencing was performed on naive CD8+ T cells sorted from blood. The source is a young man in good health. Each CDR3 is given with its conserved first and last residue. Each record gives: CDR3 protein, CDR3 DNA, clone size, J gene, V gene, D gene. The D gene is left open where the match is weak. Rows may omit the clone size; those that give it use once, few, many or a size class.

CASSFKRNEAFF | TGTGCCAGCAGCTTCAAACGTAATGAAGCTTTCTTT | NA | TRBJ1-1 | TRBV7-9 | NA
CASSIRLDTQYF | TGTGCCAGCAGCATCAGATTAGATACGCAGTATTTT | NA | TRBJ2-3 | TRBV25-1 | NA
CASSIWPSEAFF | TGTGCCAGCAGCATATGGCCCTCTGAAGCTTTCTTT | NA | TRBJ1-1 | TRBV7-9 | NA
CASSIGGGGNQPQHF | TGTGCCAGTAGTATAGGGGGAGGGGGCAATCAGCCCCAGCATTTT | NA | TRBJ1-5 | TRBV19 | NA
CATSRGLIFEQYF | TGTGCCACCAGCAGAGGACTGATCTTCGAGCAGTACTTC | NA | TRBJ2-7 | TRBV15 | NA
CASSLDGSYEQYF | TGTGCCAGCAGCTTAGACGGGAGCTACGAGCAGTACTTC | NA | TRBJ2-7 | TRBV7-9 | NA
CASRPDSHNEQFF | TGCGCCAGCAGACCGGACAGTCACAATGAGCAGTTCTTC | NA | TRBJ2-1 | TRBV10-1 | NA
CASSQRTGNYGYTF | TGCGCCAGCAGCCAGCGGACAGGGAACTATGGCTACACCTTC | NA | TRBJ1-2 | TRBV4-1 | TRBD1
CASSPGDNTDTQYF | TGTGCCAGCAGCCCGGGGGACAACACAGATACGCAGTATTTT | once | TRBJ2-3 | TRBV5-5 | NA
CASSQYTTSEQFF | TGTGCCAGCAGCCAATACACAACATCTGAGCAGTTCTTC | NA | TRBJ2-1 | TRBV16 | NA
CASSQWVLYEQYF | TGCGCCAGCAGCCAATGGGTCCTCTACGAGCAGTACTTC | NA | TRBJ2-7 | TRBV4-1 | NA
CASKGTTYTDTQYF | TGTGCCAGCAAGGGGACTACATACACAGATACGCAGTATTTT | NA | TRBJ2-3 | TRBV27 | TRBD2
CASSSIAGEQFF | TGTGCCAGCAGCTCAATAGCGGGAGAGCAGTTCTTC | NA | TRBJ2-1 | TRBV7-2 | TRBD2
CASSLATGPYYEQYF | TGTGCCAGCAGCTTAGCGACGGGTCCCTACTACGAGCAGTACTTC | NA | TRBJ2-7 | TRBV7-9 | NA
CASSQGVNTEAFF | TGTGCCAGCAGCCAAGGGGTTAACACTGAAGCTTTCTTT | NA | TRBJ1-1 | TRBV7-8 | NA
CASSHNPGTGDYGYTF | TGTGCCAGCAGTCATAACCCCGGGACAGGGGACTATGGCTACACCTTC | NA | TRBJ1-2 | TRBV28 | TRBD1
CAISEPRDSKETQYF | TGTGCCATCAGTGAGCCTCGGGACTCAAAAGAGACCCAGTACTTC | NA | TRBJ2-5 | TRBV10-3 | NA
CASSPASGYEQYF | TGCGCCAGCAGTCCCGCTAGCGGTTACGAGCAGTACTTC | NA | TRBJ2-7 | TRBV4-3 | TRBD2
CASSPTGLLAGTYNEQFF | TGTGCCAGCTCACCTACGGGACTACTAGCGGGAACCTACAATGAGCAGTTCTTC | once | TRBJ2-1 | TRBV18 | TRBD2
CALRDRGWKPEAFF | TGTGCCCTCAGGGACAGGGGCTGGAAGCCTGAAGCTTTCTTT | NA | TRBJ1-1 | TRBV2 | TRBD1
CASSAGRERVGYEQYF | TGTGCCAGCAGCGCGGGGAGGGAGCGGGTGGGCTACGAGCAGTACTTC | NA | TRBJ2-7 | TRBV9 | TRBD2
CSAGTSGRGSYEQYF | TGCAGCGCCGGGACTAGCGGGAGAGGTTCCTACGAGCAGTACTTC | NA | TRBJ2-7 | TRBV29-1 | TRBD2
CAWSVLKAYNEQFF | TGTGCCTGGAGTGTACTAAAAGCCTACAATGAGCAGTTCTTC | NA | TRBJ2-1 | TRBV30 | NA
CASSYPDTGELFF | TGTGCCAGCAGTTACCCTGACACCGGGGAGCTGTTTTTT | NA | TRBJ2-2 | TRBV6-6 | NA
CASSTRTSEPQYF | TGCGCCAGCAGTACAAGGACAAGCGAGCCGCAGTACTTC | NA | TRBJ2-7 | TRBV10-1 | NA
CASRRNQGRREKLFF | TGTGCCAGCAGACGAAATCAGGGGCGGCGTGAAAAACTGTTTTTT | NA | TRBJ1-4 | TRBV28 | NA
CASSFIGDNGYTF | TGTGCCAGCAGCTTCATAGGGGACAATGGCTACACCTTC | NA | TRBJ1-2 | TRBV5-4 | NA
CASSLAGRDDGYTF | TGCGCCAGCAGCTTGGCGGGGAGGGACGATGGCTACACCTTC | few | TRBJ1-2 | TRBV5-1 | NA
CASSFGQGALNEQFF | TGTGCCAGCAGCTTCGGACAGGGGGCTCTAAATGAGCAGTTCTTC | NA | TRBJ2-1 | TRBV7-2 | TRBD1
CASSLYGYTF | TGTGCCAGCAGCTTATATGGCTACACCTTC | few | TRBJ1-2 | TRBV7-8 | NA
CASSLWRDSPHAGEQFF | TGTGCCAGCAGCTTATGGCGGGACAGTCCCCACGCCGGTGAGCAGTTCTTC | NA | TRBJ2-1 | TRBV7-9 | NA
CASSMSLAGGAKYF | TGTGCCAGTAGTATGTCCCTAGCGGGAGGAGCGAAGTACTTC | NA | TRBJ2-7 | TRBV19 | TRBD2
CASRTSGRRNEQFF | TGTGCCAGCAGGACTAGCGGGAGGAGGAATGAGCAGTTCTTC | NA | TRBJ2-1 | TRBV11-2 | TRBD2
CASSSLAGVQETQYF | TGCGCCAGCAGCTCACTAGCGGGAGTCCAAGAGACCCAGTACTTC | NA | TRBJ2-5 | TRBV5-1 | TRBD2
CASSQLGLEVYF | TGTGCCAGCAGTCAATTAGGACTTGAGGTGTACTTC | few | TRBJ2-7 | TRBV7-9 | NA
CASSLLYEQYF | TGTGCCAGCAGCCTTCTCTACGAGCAGTACTTC | NA | TRBJ2-7 | TRBV7-2 | NA
CATRSTYLHRGQDRGKLFF | TGTGCCACCAGAAGTACTTATCTTCACCGGGGCCAGGATCGTGGAAAACTGTTTTTT | NA | TRBJ1-4 | TRBV15 | NA
CASSQFGLGDEQFF | TGCGCCAGCAGCCAATTCGGACTAGGAGATGAGCAGTTCTTC | NA | TRBJ2-1 | TRBV4-1 | TRBD2
CASSPGLGYEQYF | TGTGCCAGCAGCCCCGGTCTGGGCTACGAGCAGTACTTC | NA | TRBJ2-7 | TRBV7-3 | NA
CASSLAGQGGEKLFF | TGTGCCAGCAGCTTGGCCGGACAGGGGGGTGAAAAACTGTTTTTT | NA | TRBJ1-4 | TRBV5-6 | TRBD1
CASSFTGHEQFF | TGTGCCAGCAGTTTTACAGGGCATGAGCAGTTCTTC | once | TRBJ2-1 | TRBV9 | NA
CASSLSIHVGQGAYEQYF | TGTGCCAGCAGTTTATCCATCCATGTAGGACAGGGGGCTTACGAGCAGTACTTC | NA | TRBJ2-7 | TRBV27 | TRBD1
CSGYGNEQFF | TGCAGCGGGTACGGTAATGAGCAGTTCTTC | NA | TRBJ2-1 | TRBV29-1 | NA
CASSYSVRSEAFF | TGTGCCAGCAGTTACTCGGTACGTTCTGAAGCTTTCTTT | NA | TRBJ1-1 | TRBV6-6 | NA
CASSPRSGRHHEQFF | TGTGCCAGCAGCCCCCGGAGCGGGAGACATCATGAGCAGTTCTTC | NA | TRBJ2-1 | TRBV11-2 | TRBD2
CASSLYLRAQGSSYEQYF | TGTGCCAGCAGTTTATATTTACGGGCGCAGGGATCCTCCTACGAGCAGTACTTC | NA | TRBJ2-7 | TRBV28 | NA